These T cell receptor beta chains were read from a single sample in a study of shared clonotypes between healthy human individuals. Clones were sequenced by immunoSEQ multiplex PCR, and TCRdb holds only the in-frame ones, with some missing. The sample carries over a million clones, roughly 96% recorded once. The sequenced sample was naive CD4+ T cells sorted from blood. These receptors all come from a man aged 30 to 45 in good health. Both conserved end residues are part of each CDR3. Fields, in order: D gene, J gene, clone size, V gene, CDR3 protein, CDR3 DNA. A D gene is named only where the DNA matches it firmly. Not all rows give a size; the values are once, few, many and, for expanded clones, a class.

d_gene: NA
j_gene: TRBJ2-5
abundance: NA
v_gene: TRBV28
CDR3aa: CASSILRTDQETQYF
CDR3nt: TGTGCCAGCAGTATCCTTCGGACAGATCAAGAGACCCAGTACTTC

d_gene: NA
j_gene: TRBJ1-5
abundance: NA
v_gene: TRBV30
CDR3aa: CAWSEGNQPQHF
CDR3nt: TGTGCCTGGAGTGAGGGAAATCAGCCCCAGCATTTT

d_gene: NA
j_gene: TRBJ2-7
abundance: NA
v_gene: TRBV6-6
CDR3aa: CASSSTYEQYF
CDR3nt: TGTGCCAGCAGTTCAACCTACGAGCAGTACTTC

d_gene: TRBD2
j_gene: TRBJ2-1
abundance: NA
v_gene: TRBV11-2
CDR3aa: CASSKGLAGKMGYNEQFF
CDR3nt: TGTGCCAGCAGCAAAGGACTAGCGGGGAAAATGGGGTACAATGAGCAGTTCTTC

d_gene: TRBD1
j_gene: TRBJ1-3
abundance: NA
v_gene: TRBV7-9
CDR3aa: CASSSGQDRNTIYF
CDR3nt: TGTGCCAGCAGCTCGGGACAGGACCGAAACACCATATATTTT

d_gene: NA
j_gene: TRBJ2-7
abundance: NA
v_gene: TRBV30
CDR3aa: CAWSPTRLEQYF
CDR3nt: TGTGCCTGGAGTCCGACCCGGCTCGAGCAGTACTTC

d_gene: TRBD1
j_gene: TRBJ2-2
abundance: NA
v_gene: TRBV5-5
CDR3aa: CASSFAPLGQGASGELFF
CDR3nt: TGTGCCAGCAGCTTCGCTCCCCTGGGACAGGGGGCATCCGGGGAGCTGTTTTTT

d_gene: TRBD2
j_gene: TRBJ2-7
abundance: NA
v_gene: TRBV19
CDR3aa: CASSLRPLTSASYEQYF
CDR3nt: TGTGCCAGTAGCCTCCGACCCTTGACTAGCGCCTCCTACGAGCAGTACTTC

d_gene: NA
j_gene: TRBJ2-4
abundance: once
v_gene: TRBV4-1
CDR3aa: CASSLDRGPRRVDIQYF
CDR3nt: TGCGCCAGCAGCCTAGACCGGGGCCCCCGCAGAGTAGACATTCAGTACTTC

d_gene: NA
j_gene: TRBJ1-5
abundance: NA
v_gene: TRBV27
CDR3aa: CASSLLYQPQHF
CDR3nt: TGTGCCAGCAGTTTATTATATCAGCCCCAGCATTTT

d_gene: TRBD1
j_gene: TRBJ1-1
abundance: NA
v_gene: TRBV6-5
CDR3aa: CASSLRTGGSEAFF
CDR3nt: TGTGCCAGCAGTCTAAGGACAGGGGGCTCTGAAGCTTTCTTT

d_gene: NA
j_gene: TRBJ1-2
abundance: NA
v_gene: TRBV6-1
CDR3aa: CASSEASTYSNYGYTF
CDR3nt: TGTGCCAGCAGTGAAGCGAGTACGTACTCTAACTATGGCTACACCTTC

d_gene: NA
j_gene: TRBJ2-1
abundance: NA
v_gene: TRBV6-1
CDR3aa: CASSVRDRLNEQFF
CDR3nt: TGTGCCAGCAGTGTGCGGGACAGATTAAATGAGCAGTTCTTC

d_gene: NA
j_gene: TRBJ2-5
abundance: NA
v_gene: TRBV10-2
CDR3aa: CAPKGFQRKETQYF
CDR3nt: TGCGCCCCCAAAGGGTTTCAGCGAAAGGAGACCCAGTACTTC

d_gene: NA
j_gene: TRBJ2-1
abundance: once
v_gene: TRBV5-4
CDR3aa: CASSLLEVPYNEQFF
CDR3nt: TGTGCCAGCAGCTTGCTTGAAGTTCCCTACAATGAGCAGTTCTTC

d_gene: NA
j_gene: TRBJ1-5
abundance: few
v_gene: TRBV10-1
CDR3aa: CANLQGYQPQHF
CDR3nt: TGCGCCAACCTACAGGGTTATCAGCCCCAGCATTTT

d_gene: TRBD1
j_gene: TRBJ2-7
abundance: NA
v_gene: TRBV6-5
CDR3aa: CASSWGTGSYEQYF
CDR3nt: TGTGCCAGCAGTTGGGGGACAGGGTCCTACGAGCAGTACTTC